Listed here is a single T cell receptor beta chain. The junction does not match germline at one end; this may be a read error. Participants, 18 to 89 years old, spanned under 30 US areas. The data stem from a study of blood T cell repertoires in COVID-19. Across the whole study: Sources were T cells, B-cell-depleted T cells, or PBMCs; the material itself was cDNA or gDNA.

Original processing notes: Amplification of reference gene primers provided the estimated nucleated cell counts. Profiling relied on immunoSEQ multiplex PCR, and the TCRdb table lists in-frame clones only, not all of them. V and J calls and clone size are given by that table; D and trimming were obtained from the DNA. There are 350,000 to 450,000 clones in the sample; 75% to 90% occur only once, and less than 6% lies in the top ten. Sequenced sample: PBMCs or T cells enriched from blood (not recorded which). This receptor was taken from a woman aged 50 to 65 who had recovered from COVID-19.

The DNA of the CDR3 is TGTGCCAGCAGCTTGGCGGACAGGAAAAACTTC. Residues: CASSLADRKNF. V and J are TRBV7-9 and TRBJ2-5, with TRBD1 matching 7 bases. The CDR3 is made up of 11 amino acids. CDR1 is SEHNR, CDR2 FQNEAQ, per germline (reference sequence).